One and the same sample provided the 16 T cell receptor beta chains below, sequenced in a study of CD8 T cell repertoires and HIV-1 epitope variants. The table came from immunoSEQ multiplex PCR; TCRdb's copy has only in-frame clones and leaves some out. Here the sample spans under 7,500 clones, roughly 70% being singletons. Their specific antigens are unknown. The sample was cultured CD8+ T cells derived from PBMCs. These receptors were taken from a male donor with HIV.

The chain uses TRBV5-6 and TRBJ2-7; 8 nucleotides agree with TRBD1. V shed 3 bases, J shed 6 bases, and the junction held 5 bases outside the gene matches. Germline V lookup: CDR1 SGHDT, CDR2 YYEEEE. The CDR3 length is 13 residues. CDR3 sequence reads: CASSSGQGGEQYF. The CDR3 DNA follows: TGTGCCAGCAGCTCTGGACAGGGAGGCGAGCAGTACTTC.

J is TRBJ2-5 and V is TRBV7-2; 8 positions agree with TRBD1. In germline, CDR1 is SGHTA, CDR2 FQGNSA. Trimming removed 3 bases from V and 5 bases from J; junction bases left unmatched: 5. The CDR3 is 14 amino acids. The CDR3, as DNA: TGTGCCAGCAGCTTCACAGGGGGTGAGGAGACCCAGTACTTC. This translates into CASSFTGGEETQYF.

This sequence joins TRBV27 and TRBJ1-1; weak D call: TRBD1 (5 bases). Trimming took 0 bases from V and 4 from J, leaving 12 bases between them. This CDR3 is 15 amino acids long. Germline CDR1 is MNHEY and CDR2 is SMNVEV (reference sequence). As DNA, the CDR3 is TGTGCCAGCAGTTTATCTCAGGGCATTCCCACTGAAGCTTTCTTT. Its translation is CASSLSQGIPTEAFF.

This clone was counted only a few times. At one boundary the junction diverges from the germline segment, which might be a read error. The chain combines TRBV4-1 with TRBJ2-1; D is perhaps TRBD2 (5 bases). Germline CDR1 is MGHRA and CDR2 is YSYEKL. The CDR3 contains 12 residues. The CDR3 loop reads CASSQDGRDSLF. CDR3 nucleotide sequence: TGCGCCAGCAGCCAAGATGGCCGGGATTCGCTCTTC.

J is TRBJ2-1 and V is TRBV7-6, with 7 bases aligning to TRBD1. Germline V gives CDR1 SGHVS, CDR2 FNYEAQ. The CDR3 is 12 residues long. The V segment lost 6 bases and the J segment 8 bases; nucleotides outside the gene matches: 4. CDR3 in DNA: TGTGCCAGCAGACGGGACAGCGATGAGCAGTTCTTC. It is translated as CASRRDSDEQFF.

Worth noting for this clone: The same CDR3 arises from other DNA sequences in this sample as well. This chain joins TRBV28 and TRBJ1-5; TRBD1 aligns across 8 bases. Germline CDR1 MDHEN, CDR2 SYDVKM. This CDR3 has 15 residues. Trimming took 2 bases from V and 5 from J; bases not matched to a gene: 5. CDR3 sequence: CASSLVAGGDQPQHF. CDR3 coding DNA: TGTGCCAGCAGTTTAGTAGCAGGGGGCGATCAGCCCCAGCATTTT.

This clone occurred a few times. The chain recombines TRBV9 with TRBJ2-3; possible D gene TRBD1, 6 bases. This CDR3 is built from 18 residues. The V gene lost 4 bases and the J gene lost 4 bases, with 25 bases spanning the gap. Germline lookup yields CDR1 SGDLS and CDR2 YYNGEE. DNA for the CDR3: TGTGCCAGCAGCATGCCCGGTCCCGGACAGATATCTGCAGATACGCAGTATTTT. It encodes CASSMPGPGQISADTQYF.

The rearrangement joins TRBV2 to TRBJ2-3, with D possibly TRBD2 on 5 matching bases. V was pared by 8 bases and J by 5 bases, with 14 bases between. CDR1 is SNHLY and CDR2 is FYNNEI in the germline V gene. CDR3 length: 13 residues. Here the CDR3 reads CASRGSPGDTQYF. The DNA for the CDR3 is TGTGCCAGCCGGGGATCGCCCGGAGATACGCAGTATTTT.

The chain couples TRBV5-6 to TRBJ2-7, with 13 bases that match TRBD2. Germline lookup yields CDR1 SGHDT and CDR2 YYEEEE. After removal of 4 bases from V and 3 bases from J, the junction contained 4 bases not matched to a gene. This CDR3 is built from 15 residues. The CDR3 bases are TGTGCCAGCAGCCCGGGACTAGCGGGAAGCTACGAGCAGTACTTC. Encoded protein: CASSPGLAGSYEQYF.

The chain links TRBV18 to TRBJ1-2, with TRBD1 as a possible D gene (6 bases). CDR3 length equals 16 residues. The V end lost 4 bases, the J end lost 0 bases, and 15 bases lay between the germline ends. Germline CDR1 and CDR2: KGHSH and LQKENI. CDR3 in DNA: TGTGCCAGCTCACTCCAGCTGGACAGTCCTAACTATGGCTACACCTTC. Protein product: CASSLQLDSPNYGYTF.

This clone was seen just once. This chain links TRBV7-6 with TRBJ1-1; D not certain. The germline gives CDR1 SGHVS, CDR2 FNYEAQ. V was shortened by 5 bases and J by 6 bases, with 10 bases between the two germline ends. This CDR3 contains 12 residues. The CDR3 bases are TGTGCCAGCAGCCACGGCAGCCCTGAAGCTTTCTTT. This gives the protein CASSHGSPEAFF.

The chain joins TRBV29-1 to TRBJ2-7; possible D gene TRBD1, 6 bases. Per germline, CDR1 SQVTM and CDR2 ANQGSEA. With 1 base removed from V and 2 bases from J, the gap between germline ends came to 12 bases. There are 14 residues in the CDR3. Written as DNA, the CDR3 is TGCAGCGTTGAAGGACAGGACGTTCCCTACGAGCAGTACTTC. This translates into CSVEGQDVPYEQYF.

The rearrangement joins TRBV7-9 to TRBJ2-2; 9 bases agree with TRBD1. The CDR3 is 16 amino acids. Germline CDR1 is SEHNR and CDR2 is FQNEAQ (reference sequence). Trimming at V came to 6 bases and at J to 4 bases, leaving 9 bases not matched to a gene. CDR3 residues: CASRSGTGIITGELFF. CDR3 coding DNA: TGTGCCAGCAGGAGCGGGACAGGGATTATCACCGGGGAGCTGTTTTTT.

Here the CDR3 reads CASSLRPGQSFTGELFF. The CDR3 nucleotides read TGTGCCAGTAGTCTTCGGCCGGGACAAAGCTTCACCGGGGAGCTGTTTTTT. The chain carries TRBV19 and TRBJ2-2; tentative D call: TRBD1 (6 bases). The CDR3 spans 17 residues. The V gene's germline CDR1 is LNHDA and CDR2 SQIVND (reference sequence). Between the trimmed V and J ends, which lost 5 bases and 4 bases, there was a span of 20 bases.

The chain couples TRBV5-1 to TRBJ2-1, with 7 nucleotides matching TRBD2. CDR1 is SGHRS and CDR2 is YFSETQ in the germline V gene. The CDR3 covers 15 residues. V shed 4 bases, J shed 2 bases, and the junction held 6 bases outside the gene matches. In DNA form, the CDR3 reads TGCGCCAGCAGCGTCTCCGGGACTACCTACAATGAGCAGTTCTTC. Encoded protein: CASSVSGTTYNEQFF.

This chain uses TRBV30 with TRBJ1-1, with TRBD1 as a possible D gene (5 bases). Trimming cost V 1 base and J 4 bases, with 19 bases left between them. This CDR3 is 16 amino acids long. Germline CDR1 is GTSNPN and CDR2 is SVGIG (reference sequence). The chain's CDR3 is CAWSGRGSLSGTEAFF. The CDR3 region has the DNA TGTGCCTGGAGTGGACGGGGGAGCTTGTCTGGCACTGAAGCTTTCTTT.